This T cell receptor beta chain was retrieved from a study of blood T cell repertoires in COVID-19. Study details: Sample material is recorded as cDNA or gDNA derived from T cells, B-cell-depleted T cells, or PBMCs.

This clone was observed a single time. This CDR3 has 16 amino acids. The germline V and J ends were trimmed by 0 bases and 0 bases, with 9 bases remaining between them. Germline CDR1 SGHNT, CDR2 YENEEA. Recruited during active infection, patients (from Seattle) were subsequently followed longitudinally. Per the original methods: Reference gene primer amplification gave nucleated cell count estimates. Generated by immunoSEQ multiplex PCR, the TCRdb table keeps only in-frame clones and is missing some. V and J calls and clone size are given by that table; D and trimming were obtained from the DNA. This sample has approximately 170,000 clones, with about 85% found just once.

The V call is TRBV11-3, the J call TRBJ1-3, with a tentative D call TRBD1 (6 bases). Sequencing was carried out using peripheral blood. This TCR was sampled from an elderly man with COVID-19, enrolled during active disease. The CDR3 DNA is TGTGCCAGCAGCTTAGATGGGGGCGTCTCTGGAAACACCATATATTTT. Its translation: CASSLDGGVSGNTIYF. Full variable domain (missing parts from reference TRBV11-3 and TRBJ1-3): EAGVVQSPRYKIIEKKQPVAFWCNPISGHNTLYWYLQNLGQGPELLIRYENEEAVDDSQLPKDRFSAERLKGVDSTLKIQPAELGDSAVYLCASSLDGGVSGNTIYFGEGSWLTVV.